Listed below are T cell receptor beta chains from one sample, sequenced in a study of blood T cell repertoires in COVID-19. The table came from immunoSEQ multiplex PCR; TCRdb's copy has only in-frame clones and leaves some out. The data contain about 59,000 clones, 75% to 95% of them seen just once; the ten biggest clones take up about 9.1%. The sample consisted of peripheral blood. Receptor source: a human donor in a cohort sampled during active COVID-19. Each CDR3 is given with its conserved first and last residue. Each record gives: J gene, V gene, D gene, clone size, CDR3 DNA, CDR3 protein. D genes are given only for firm matches. Clone size is stated in some rows and not others, as once, few, many or a class when expanded.

TRBJ2-1 TRBV18 TRBD2 - TGTGCCAGCTCCGACAGACTAGCTGAGCAGTTCTTC CASSDRLAEQFF
TRBJ2-3 TRBV5-1 TRBD2 - TGCGCCAGCAGCTTGGCGGGGACTAGCGGGAGAGATACGCAGTATTTT CASSLAGTSGRDTQYF
TRBJ2-5 TRBV11-3 TRBD2 - TGTGCCAGCAGCTTAGGGACTAGCGGGGGAGAGACCCAGTACTTC CASSLGTSGGETQYF
TRBJ2-3 TRBV11-2 TRBD2 - TGTGCCAGCAGCTTGTATCCAGCGGGGGGGCCGGCGGATACGCAGTATTTT CASSLYPAGGPADTQYF
TRBJ2-5 TRBV5-1 TRBD2 - TGCGCCAGCAGCCCGGGACTAGCGGGGGGGCCCGAGACCCAGTACTTC CASSPGLAGGPETQYF
TRBJ2-2 TRBV6-5 TRBD1 - TGTGCCAGCAGTTTCCGCAGGGGGACGAACACCGGGGAGCTGTTTTTT CASSFRRGTNTGELFF
TRBJ2-6 TRBV18 TRBD2 once TGTGCCAGCTCAAAAATGACTAGCGGGTCGTTTAGCTCTGGGGCCAACGTCCTGACTTTC CASSKMTSGSFSSGANVLTF
TRBJ2-7 TRBV28 - once TGTGCCAGCAGTAGCCCGTCCTACGAGCAGTACTTC CASSSPSYEQYF
TRBJ2-1 TRBV24-1 TRBD2 once TGTGCCACCAGTGACCCCCGGACTGGGGGGGATGAGCAGTTCTTC CATSDPRTGGDEQFF
TRBJ2-7 TRBV5-1 TRBD2 - TGCGCCAGCCGCCGGGATAGCGGGAGGGCCCGCGAGCAGTACTTC CASRRDSGRAREQYF
TRBJ2-5 TRBV27 - - TGTGCCAGCAGGACTGGGGCGGGTACGGGGGAGGAGACCCAGTACTTC CASRTGAGTGEETQYF
TRBJ2-7 TRBV10-3 - once TGTGCCATCACTCCCGGGAACTCCGTTTACGAGCAGTACTTC CAITPGNSVYEQYF
TRBJ2-7 TRBV5-1 - - TGCGCCAGCAGCTTGGCCCAGGTCACCTACGAGCAGTACTTC CASSLAQVTYEQYF
TRBJ1-4 TRBV7-2 TRBD1 - TGTGCCAGCAGCCAGGGGGGCAGGGGGGTTGAAAAACTGTTTTTT CASSQGGRGVEKLFF
TRBJ2-1 TRBV5-1 - - TGCGCCAGCCTTAGCGCTGACAATGAGCAGTTCTTC CASLSADNEQFF
TRBJ2-7 TRBV5-5 - - TGTGCCAGCAGCTCTCGAACAGGGTCCTACGAGCAGTACTTC CASSSRTGSYEQYF
TRBJ1-2 TRBV7-9 TRBD1 - TGTGCCAGCGAATCTCGGGACAGGGAGGATGGCTACACCTTC CASESRDREDGYTF
TRBJ2-5 TRBV7-3 TRBD1 - TGTGCCAGCAGCCCCAAGACAGGGCAAGAGACCCAGTACTTC CASSPKTGQETQYF
TRBJ2-2 TRBV30 - - TGTGCCTGGATCCGCGGTAACACCGGGGAGCTGTTTTTT CAWIRGNTGELFF
TRBJ2-7 TRBV30 TRBD2 - TGTGCCTGGAGGCCCTTAGCGGGGGTCTCCTACGAGCAGTACTTC CAWRPLAGVSYEQYF
TRBJ1-1 TRBV5-6 - - TGTGCCAGCAGCTTATCAGGCATTACTTTCTTT CASSLSGITFF
TRBJ2-7 TRBV2 TRBD2 - TGTGCCAGCAGTGAACGAAACAGCGGGAGGTACGAGCAGTACTTC CASSERNSGRYEQYF
TRBJ2-3 TRBV27 TRBD1 - TGTGCCAGCTTGGGACAGGGGGCATCCCCTAGCACAGATACGCAGTATTTT CASLGQGASPSTDTQYF
TRBJ2-5 TRBV7-9 TRBD2 - TGTGCCAGCAGCATGACTAGCGGGGGAGGCCAAGAGACCCAGTACTTC CASSMTSGGGQETQYF
TRBJ2-7 TRBV6-5 - - TGTGCCAGCAGTTACGGGGCAGGGGGGCTCGAGCAGTACTTC CASSYGAGGLEQYF
TRBJ1-2 TRBV24-1 - - TGTGCCACCAGTGATTCGCGAGGGTGGGATGGCTACACCTTC CATSDSRGWDGYTF
TRBJ2-5 TRBV21-1 - once TGTGCCAGCAGCAAAGGTGGCAGGGGAGAGGAGACCCAGTACTTC CASSKGGRGEETQYF
TRBJ1-4 TRBV2 - - TGTGCCAGTGACAGGAATGAAAAACTGTTTTTT CASDRNEKLFF
TRBJ1-1 TRBV12-3/TRBV12-4 TRBD1 - TGTGCCAGCAGCTACCCAGGGGGCACTGAAGCTTTCTTT CASSYPGGTEAFF
TRBJ1-5 TRBV19 - - TGTGCCAGTAGTATCCCCCCCCAGGGCGACAGCAATCAGCCCCAGCATTTT CASSIPPQGDSNQPQHF
TRBJ2-7 TRBV7-9 - - TGTGCCAGCAGCTCCCCCGGCTACGAGCAGTACTTC CASSSPGYEQYF
TRBJ2-7 TRBV4-2 TRBD2 once TGTGCCAGCAGCCAAGGGACTAGCGGCTACGAGCAGTACTTC CASSQGTSGYEQYF
TRBJ1-3 TRBV7-3 TRBD1 - TGTGCCAGCAGCCCGGACAGGGCTGGAAACACCATATATTTT CASSPDRAGNTIYF
TRBJ1-5 TRBV6-1 - - TGTGCCAGCAGTGCATGGGGGGGGACAAATAGCAATCAGCCCCAGCATTTT CASSAWGGTNSNQPQHF
TRBJ2-3 TRBV5-5 TRBD2 - TGTGAGTCTAGCGGGAGGGCCATAGATACGCAGTATTTT CESSGRAIDTQYF